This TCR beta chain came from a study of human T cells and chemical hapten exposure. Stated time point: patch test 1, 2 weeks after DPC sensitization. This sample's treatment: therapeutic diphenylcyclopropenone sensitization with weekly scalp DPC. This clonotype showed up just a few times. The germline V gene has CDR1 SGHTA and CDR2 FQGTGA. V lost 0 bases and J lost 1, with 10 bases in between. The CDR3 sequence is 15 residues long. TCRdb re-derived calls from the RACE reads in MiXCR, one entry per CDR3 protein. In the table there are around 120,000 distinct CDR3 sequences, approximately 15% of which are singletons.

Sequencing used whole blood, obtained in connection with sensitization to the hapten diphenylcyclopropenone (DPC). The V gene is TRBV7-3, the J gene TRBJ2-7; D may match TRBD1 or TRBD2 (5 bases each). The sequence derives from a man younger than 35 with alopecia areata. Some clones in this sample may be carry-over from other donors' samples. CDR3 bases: TGTGCCAGCAGCTTAACGGGGGTACTATCCTACGAGCAGTACTTC. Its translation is CASSLTGVLSYEQYF. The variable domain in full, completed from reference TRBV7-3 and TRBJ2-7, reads GAGVSQTPSNKVTEKGKYVELRCDPISGHTALYWYRQSLGQGPEFLIYFQGTGAADDSGLPNDRFFAVRPEGSVSTLKIQRTERGDSAVYLCASSLTGVLSYEQYFGPGTRLTVT.